The 24 T cell receptor beta chains below were found in one sample sequenced in a study of type 1 regulatory T cells. MiXCR, run by TCRdb on the reads, gives a single entry per CDR3 protein. This table holds approximately 97,000 distinct CDR3 sequences, roughly 30% found once. The sample taken for sequencing was CD4+ T cells, either the whole sample or a sorted fraction (not recorded which). The receptors were gathered from a human donor in good health.

The J gene is TRBJ2-1, the V gene TRBV25-1; 8 bases are a match to TRBD1. Germline CDR1 and CDR2: MGHDK and SYGVNS. V lost 4 bases and J lost 8; bases outside the gene matches: 13. This CDR3 spans 16 amino acids. The CDR3 reads CASSARPGQGGDEQFF. As DNA, the CDR3 is TGTGCCAGCAGTGCTCGCCCAGGACAGGGTGGAGATGAGCAGTTCTTC.

This clonotype has more than one count but fewer than ten. The chain employs TRBV7-9 and TRBJ1-4; D call uncertain. Germline CDR1 reads SEHNR; CDR2 reads FQNEAQ (reference sequence). The CDR3 spans 14 residues. With 5 bases removed from V and 8 bases from J, the gap between germline ends came to 15 bases. The CDR3 here is CASSQAGEGEKLFF. As DNA, the CDR3 is TGTGCCAGCAGCCAAGCAGGCGAGGGCGAAAAACTGTTTTTT.

The J gene is TRBJ2-7, the V gene TRBV5-4; D is unclear. V was shortened by 1 base and J by 7 bases, with 15 bases between the two germline ends. The CDR3 runs to 14 residues. Germline CDR1 is SGHNT and CDR2 is YYREEE (reference sequence). CDR3 nucleotide sequence: TGTGCCAGCAGCTTGTCTGGTTTCCTCCTGGAGCAGTACTTC. Translating gives CASSLSGFLLEQYF.

This clonotype has just a few counts. The J gene is TRBJ2-5, the V gene TRBV11-3; TRBD1 or TRBD2 may be the D gene (6 bases each). From germline, CDR1 is SGHNT and CDR2 YENEEA. The CDR3 totals 13 residues. Deletions cut 5 bases from V and 5 bases from J, with 12 bases between. The CDR3 coding sequence is TGTGCCAGCAGCGAGGGGGGTCGCGAGACCCAGTACTTC. Protein sequence: CASSEGGRETQYF.

J is TRBJ2-5 and V is TRBV5-1, with D possibly TRBD1 on 6 matching bases. The germline CDR1 and CDR2 sequences are SGHRS and YFSETQ. The CDR3 runs 13 residues. V was pared by 3 bases and J by 2 bases, with 8 bases between. This chain's CDR3 is CASSYGQQETQYF. CDR3 DNA sequence: TGCGCCAGCAGCTACGGACAGCAAGAGACCCAGTACTTC.

The chain recombines TRBV5-5 with TRBJ2-7; 8 bases fit TRBD1. CDR3 length equals 20 residues. Trimming at V came to 5 bases and at J to 0 bases, leaving 22 bases not matched to a gene. The germline V gene encodes CDR1 SGHKS and CDR2 YYEKEE (reference sequence). The CDR3 DNA reads as TGTGCCAGCAGTCGGACACCATTAGACAGGGGATTACGTGCCTCCTACGAGCAGTACTTC. This sequence encodes CASSRTPLDRGLRASYEQYF.

This clonotype occurred a few times. The rearrangement links TRBV12-5 to TRBJ2-2; no definite D call. Trimming removed 2 bases at V and 6 bases at J, with 7 bases between. Germline assignment: CDR1 LGHNT and CDR2 FRNRAP. The CDR3 is 13 residues long. The CDR3 nucleotides are TGTGCTAGTGGTTTGCCCCCGTCCGGGGAGCTGTTTTTT. Its translation: CASGLPPSGELFF.

This clonotype was recorded many times. Germline and junction disagree at one end, which may indicate a read error. This chain joins TRBV5-1 and TRBJ2-3, with D possibly called TRBD1 or TRBD2 (5 bases each). The V gene's germline CDR1 is SGHRS and CDR2 YFSETQ. The CDR3 totals 13 residues. The CDR3 protein is CASRLGGTDTQYF. For the CDR3, the DNA is TGTGCCAGCAGACTGGGGGGCACAGATACGCAGTATTTT.

This clonotype occurred a few times. J is TRBJ2-7 and V is TRBV6-1; D gene ambiguous. There are 13 residues in the CDR3. V was clipped by 0 bases and J by 3 bases, with 6 bases between them. Germline V gives CDR1 MNHNS, CDR2 SASEGT. The chain's CDR3 is CASSEADFYEQYF. The CDR3 bases are TGTGCCAGCAGTGAAGCAGATTTCTACGAGCAGTACTTC.

Only a few counts were recorded for this clonotype. The chain recombines TRBV7-2 with TRBJ2-1; TRBD1 aligns across 8 bases. CDR3 length: 15 residues. The ends lost 7 bases at V and 2 bases at J; junction bases unmatched: 7. Germline CDR1 is SGHTA and CDR2 is FQGNSA. CDR3 region: CASNSDRGPYNEQFF. Here the CDR3 DNA reads TGTGCCAGCAACTCCGACAGGGGCCCCTACAATGAGCAGTTCTTC.

The V call is TRBV6-4, the J call TRBJ2-2, with TRBD2 identical over 7 bases. CDR3 size: 16 residues. CDR1 MRHNA and CDR2 SNTAGT come from the germline V gene. V trimming: 5 bases; J trimming: 3 bases; junction bases outside the gene matches: 9. This CDR3 is CASSILAGADTGELFF. CDR3 nucleotides: TGTGCCAGCAGTATCTTGGCGGGAGCGGACACCGGGGAGCTGTTTTTT.

V is TRBV21-1 and J is TRBJ2-7; the DNA was not used to check the table's D call, TRBD1. TRBV21-1 is reported as a pseudogene. The CDR3 is made up of 14 amino acids. The CDR3 coding sequence is TGTGCCAGCAGCAAATGGGGCATCGGATACGAGCAGTACTTC. Protein product: CASSKWGIGYEQYF.

As for this clonotype: A much larger clone differs from this one at a single base, so this may be a read error. The J gene is TRBJ1-2, the V gene TRBV6-2 or TRBV6-3; a weak D match, TRBD1 (6 bases). This CDR3 has 13 amino acids. Trimming removed 6 bases from V and 4 bases from J, with 12 bases in between. CDR1 MNHEY and CDR2 SVGEGT come from the germline V gene. CDR3 loop: CASRSRQVYGYTF. The DNA of the CDR3 is TGTGCCAGCAGATCGAGACAGGTCTATGGCTACACCTTC.

The chain has TRBV5-1 and TRBJ2-6, with D hard to call. The ends were cut back, 4 bases at V and 0 bases at J, with 8 bases in the middle. The CDR3 has 15 amino acids. Germline loops: CDR1 SGHRS, CDR2 YFSETQ. Here the CDR3 DNA reads TGCGCCAGCAGCCCGACTTTCTCTGGGGCCAACGTCCTGACTTTC. Its translation: CASSPTFSGANVLTF.

The CDR3 DNA sequence: TGTGCCAGCAGCTTAGCGGGAGGGGGCTACGAGCAGTACTTC. Encoded protein: CASSLAGGGYEQYF. The J gene is TRBJ2-7, the V gene TRBV7-9, with a possible D match to TRBD2 (7 bases). V was shortened by 0 bases and J by 3 bases, with 9 bases between the two germline ends. CDR3 size: 14 residues. In germline, CDR1 is SEHNR, CDR2 FQNEAQ (reference sequence).

The chain links TRBV29-1 to TRBJ2-4; D is ambiguous. V lost 0 bases and J lost 1, with 10 bases in between. The CDR3 spans 15 residues. Germline loops: CDR1 SQVTM, CDR2 ANQGSEA. CDR3 in DNA: TGCAGCGTTGAAGATCGTGGGGTTGCCAAAAACATTCAGTACTTC. This codes for CSVEDRGVAKNIQYF. Looking up the rest from reference TRBV29-1 and TRBJ2-4 gives the full variable domain: SAVISQKPSRDICQRGTSLTIQCQVDSQVTMMFWYRQQPGQSLTLIATANQGSEATYESGFVIDKFPISRPNLTFSTLTVSNMSPEDSSIYLCSVEDRGVAKNIQYFGAGTRLSVL.

The V call is TRBV10-3, the J call TRBJ1-5, with TRBD1 matching over 11 bases. Germline CDR1 and CDR2: ENHRY and SYGVKD. V lost 4 bases and J lost 7; bases outside the gene matches: 6. The CDR3 spans 15 residues. CDR3 loop: CAISGTGGWYQPQHF. DNA of the CDR3: TGTGCCATCAGTGGGACAGGGGGCTGGTACCAGCCCCAGCATTTT.

This chain links TRBV6-5 with TRBJ2-7, with 7 bases fitting TRBD2. Trimming removed 1 base from V and 0 bases from J; junction bases left unmatched: 6. CDR1 is MNHEY and CDR2 is SVGAGI in the germline V gene. The CDR3 runs to 16 residues. DNA of the CDR3: TGTGCCAGCAGTTACTGGGGAGGGGCTAGCTCCTACGAGCAGTACTTC. This sequence encodes CASSYWGGASSYEQYF.

A few counts support this clonotype. This chain connects TRBV6-2 or TRBV6-3 to TRBJ2-2; TRBD2 aligns across 8 bases. Germline CDR1 is MNHEY and CDR2 is SVGEGT. V was clipped by 5 bases and J by 4 bases; unmatched bases: 9. This CDR3 contains 16 residues. DNA of the CDR3: TGTGCCAGCAGTCCTACGACTAGCGATGTCACCGGGGAGCTGTTTTTT. The encoded protein is CASSPTTSDVTGELFF.

This clonotype was seen only a few times. The chain has TRBV2 and TRBJ2-7; D gene unclear. CDR1 and CDR2 from the germline V gene are SNHLY and FYNNEI. V was clipped by 7 bases and J by 4 bases, with 11 bases between them. This CDR3 region has 12 residues. CDR3 sequence: CASKYSSYEQYF. CDR3 nucleotides: TGTGCCAGCAAATACAGCAGTTACGAGCAGTACTTC.

V is TRBV6-6 and J is TRBJ2-1; TRBD2 is a possible D gene (5 bases). V lost 6 bases to trimming and J lost 0 bases, with 12 bases between them. This CDR3 is built from 15 residues. Looked up from germline, CDR1 is MNHNY and CDR2 is SVGAGI (reference sequence). As DNA, the CDR3 is TGTGCCAGCAGCAAGGACTGGAGCTCCTACAATGAGCAGTTCTTC. Translating gives CASSKDWSSYNEQFF.

This clonotype was seen just once. The chain has TRBV7-8 and TRBJ2-3; the match to TRBD2 covers 7 bases. Germline V gene sequence: CDR1 SGHVS, CDR2 FQNEAQ. The CDR3 sequence is 20 residues long. V lost 4 bases and J lost 4; bases outside the gene matches: 23. The CDR3: CASSSSFSGWGGTPPDTQYF. For the CDR3, the DNA is TGTGCCAGCAGCTCGTCTTTCTCGGGGTGGGGGGGAACCCCCCCAGATACGCAGTATTTT.

The sample holds a few counts of this clonotype. The J gene is TRBJ1-4, the V gene TRBV27, with TRBD1 matching 7 bases. The CDR3 totals 14 residues. V lost 10 bases to trimming and J lost 5 bases; unmatched junction nucleotides: 10. Germline V gene sequence: CDR1 MNHEY, CDR2 SMNVEV (reference sequence). CDR3 in amino acids: CATRRGQQNEKLFF. The CDR3 nucleotides read TGTGCCACGCGCCGGGGACAGCAGAATGAAAAACTGTTTTTT.

In its sample, this clonotype was seen a few times. The CDR3 DNA reads as TGTGCCAGCAGCTCTCCGGGGGGAAGGACTCCTAACAATGAGCAGTTCTTC. It translates to CASSSPGGRTPNNEQFF. The chain has TRBV7-3 and TRBJ2-1; 7 positions match TRBD2. The CDR3 loop spans 17 amino acids. V shed 4 bases, J shed 5 bases, and the junction held 14 bases outside the gene matches. Germline V gene data show CDR1 as SGHTA and CDR2 as FQGTGA.